This TCR beta chain came from a study of cytomegalovirus exposure and HLA in healthy donors. As for the study in general: Roughly 80 million unique TCRs from HLA-typed donors made up an early data release. General observations from the study: Diagnosis of cytomegalovirus status made by the classifier reportedly showed high specificity and sensitivity. V- and J-gene trimming in TCR beta was tied to a missense DCLRE1C variant by an analysis performed later.

A note on this clone: Its antigen is not known.

The donors gave bone marrow, and they were healthy. Use of 60 Vbeta and 13 Jbeta primers characterized the PCR. The assay was immunoSEQ multiplex PCR, and TCRdb's table has in-frame clones only and misses some. The data contain tens of thousands of clones, around 65% of them singletons. Trimming pared 3 bases from V and 0 bases from J, leaving 6 bases between. Germline CDR1 reads LNHDA; CDR2 reads SQIVND (reference sequence). The CDR3 runs 14 residues. Sequencing was carried out using PBMCs. The clonotype was recovered from a man aged 55 to 70 in good health and CMV-seropositive. The chain combines TRBV19 with TRBJ2-1; no clear D. Here the CDR3 DNA reads TGTGCCAGTAGTATCCCCAGCTCCTACAATGAGCAGTTCTTC. This encodes CASSIPSSYNEQFF.